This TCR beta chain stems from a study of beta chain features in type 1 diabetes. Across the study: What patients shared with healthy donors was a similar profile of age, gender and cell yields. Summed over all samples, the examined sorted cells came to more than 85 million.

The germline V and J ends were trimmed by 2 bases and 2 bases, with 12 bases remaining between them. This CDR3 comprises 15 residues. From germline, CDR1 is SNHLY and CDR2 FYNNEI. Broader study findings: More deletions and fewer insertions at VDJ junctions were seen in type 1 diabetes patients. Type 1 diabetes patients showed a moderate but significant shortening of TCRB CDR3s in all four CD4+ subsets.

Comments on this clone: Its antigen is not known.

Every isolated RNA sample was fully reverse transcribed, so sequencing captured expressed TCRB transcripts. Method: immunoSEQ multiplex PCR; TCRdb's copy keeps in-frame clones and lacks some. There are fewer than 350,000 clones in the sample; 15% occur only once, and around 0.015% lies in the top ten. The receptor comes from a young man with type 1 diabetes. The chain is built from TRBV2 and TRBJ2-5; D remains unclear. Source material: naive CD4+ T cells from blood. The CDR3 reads CASSEPGWAQETQYF. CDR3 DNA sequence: TGTGCCAGCAGTGAACCCGGTTGGGCGCAAGAGACCCAGTACTTC.